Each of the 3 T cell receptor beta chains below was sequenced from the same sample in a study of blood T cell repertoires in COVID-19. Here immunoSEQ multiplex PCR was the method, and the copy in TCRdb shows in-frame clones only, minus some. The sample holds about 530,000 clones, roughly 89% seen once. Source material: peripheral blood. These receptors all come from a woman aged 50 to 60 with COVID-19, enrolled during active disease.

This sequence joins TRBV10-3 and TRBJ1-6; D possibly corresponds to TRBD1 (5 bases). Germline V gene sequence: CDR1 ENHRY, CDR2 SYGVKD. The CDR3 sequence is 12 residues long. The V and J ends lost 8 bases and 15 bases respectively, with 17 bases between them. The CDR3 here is CAIPGLESDLHF. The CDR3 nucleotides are TGTGCCATCCCAGGGCTTGAGTCAGACCTCCACTTT.

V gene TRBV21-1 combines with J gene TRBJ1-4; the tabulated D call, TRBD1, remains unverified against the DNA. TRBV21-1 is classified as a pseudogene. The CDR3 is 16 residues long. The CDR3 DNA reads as TGTGCCAGCAGCAAAGAGGGGTTGACAACTAATGAAAAACTGTTTTTT. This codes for CASSKEGLTTNEKLFF.

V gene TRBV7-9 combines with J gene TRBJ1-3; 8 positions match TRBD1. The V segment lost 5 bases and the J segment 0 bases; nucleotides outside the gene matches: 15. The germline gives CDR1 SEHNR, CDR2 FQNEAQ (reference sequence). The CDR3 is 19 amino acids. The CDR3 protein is CASSHRPGQVLVSGNTIYF. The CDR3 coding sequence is TGTGCCAGCAGCCACCGACCGGGACAGGTTTTAGTCTCTGGAAACACCATATATTTT.